This passage covers 17 T cell receptor beta chains from one sample sequenced in a study of blood T cell repertoires in COVID-19. Profiled with immunoSEQ multiplex PCR; TCRdb holds only in-frame clones, not every one. The sample yields about 280,000 clones, about four fifths seen once. The sequenced sample was peripheral blood. All receptors derive from a woman in her 50s who had recovered from COVID-19.

This clone was detected a few times. The CDR3 DNA reads TGTGCCAGTAGTATCCTCCAGAGGTCAGACAGCAATCAGCCCCAGCATTTT. Translating it yields CASSILQRSDSNQPQHF. The genes are TRBV19 and TRBJ1-5; D gene uncertain. V shed 3 bases and J shed 1 base, with 16 bases lying between them. This CDR3 is 17 amino acids long. Germline V gene sequence: CDR1 LNHDA, CDR2 SQIVND (reference sequence).

The chain is built from TRBV5-1 and TRBJ1-6; TRBD1 might be the D (5 bases). Germline loops: CDR1 SGHRS, CDR2 YFSETQ. V lost 0 bases and J lost 5, with 12 bases in between. CDR3 length: 16 residues. The CDR3 coding sequence is TGCGCCAGCAGCTTGGGCGCTGGGACTGATAATTCACCCCTCCACTTT. Translation gives CASSLGAGTDNSPLHF.

The chain employs TRBV27 and TRBJ1-2; D might be TRBD1 (6 bases). The CDR3 runs to 15 residues. Deletions cut 0 bases from V and 4 bases from J, with 12 bases between. Germline V gene data show CDR1 as MNHEY and CDR2 as SMNVEV (reference sequence). Here the CDR3 DNA reads TGTGCCAGCAGTTTATCCCTTACAGGGAGCTATGGCTACACCTTC. Amino acids: CASSLSLTGSYGYTF.

This clone was detected a few times. The CDR3 coding sequence is TGCGCCAGCAGCCAAGAGACTCGGGGGGGCCGAGTGGCAGATACGCAGTATTTT. It translates to CASSQETRGGRVADTQYF. The chain uses TRBV4-3 and TRBJ2-3; 8 nucleotides align to TRBD2. The trim removed 0 bases at V and 4 bases at J, leaving 12 bases unmatched. The CDR3 contains 18 residues. Looked up from germline, CDR1 is LGHNA and CDR2 is YSLEER.

The CDR3 sequence is CASSPTGSYGYTF. CDR3 bases: TGTGCCAGCAGCCCGACAGGGTCCTATGGCTACACCTTC. V is TRBV12-3 or TRBV12-4 and J is TRBJ1-2; TRBD1 agrees at 7 bases. The CDR3 has 13 amino acids. V shed 6 bases, J shed 4 bases, and the junction held 5 bases outside the gene matches.

This chain links TRBV5-6 with TRBJ2-1; 15 nucleotides align to TRBD2. The CDR3 spans 16 residues. V dropped 4 bases and J dropped 9; count of bases not matched to a gene: 8. Germline assignment: CDR1 SGHDT and CDR2 YYEEEE. As DNA, the CDR3 is TGTGCCAGCAGCGGTTGGACTAGCGGGAGGGCCAGTGAGCAGTTCTTC. Translated: CASSGWTSGRASEQFF.

The J gene is TRBJ1-1, the V gene TRBV6-2 or TRBV6-3, with unresolved D. The CDR3 has 15 residues. CDR1 is MNHEY, CDR2 SVGEGT, per germline. Trimming took 2 bases from V and 0 from J, leaving 10 bases between them. In DNA, the CDR3 is TGTGCCAGCAGTTACAACCCCGACATGAACACTGAAGCTTTCTTT. It yields the protein CASSYNPDMNTEAFF.

This sequence joins TRBV4-2 and TRBJ1-3; no reliable D call. CDR1 and CDR2 from the germline V gene are LGHNA and YNFKEQ. This CDR3 spans 17 amino acids. Trimming cost V 1 base and J 0 bases, with 13 bases left between them. CDR3 sequence (DNA): TGTGCCAGCAGCCAAGTTGGGCCCCTAAACTCTGGAAACACCATATATTTT. Translation: CASSQVGPLNSGNTIYF.

This chain joins TRBV7-2 and TRBJ2-7; 10 nucleotides match TRBD1. V lost 3 bases, J lost 6 bases, and 5 bases stayed unmatched. This CDR3 contains 14 residues. Germline values: CDR1 SGHTA, CDR2 FQGNSA. CDR3 DNA sequence: TGTGCCAGCAGCTTGGGGACAGGGGTTGGCGAGCAGTACTTC. Translating it yields CASSLGTGVGEQYF.

V usage is TRBV6-5 and J usage is TRBJ1-1; 9 nucleotides line up with TRBD1. The germline V gene has CDR1 MNHEY and CDR2 SVGAGI. The CDR3 runs to 14 residues. Trimming cost V 6 bases and J 6 bases; bases outside gene matches: 8. The CDR3 DNA reads as TGTGCCAGCAGCCTCCGGGACAGGGTCTCTGAAGCTTTCTTT. It encodes CASSLRDRVSEAFF.

Only a few counts were recorded for this clone. The chain has TRBV28 and TRBJ2-5, with D tentatively TRBD2 (7 bases). CDR3 length equals 13 residues. Between the trimmed V and J ends, which lost 5 bases and 5 bases, there was a span of 12 bases. Germline CDR1 reads MDHEN; CDR2 reads SYDVKM. The DNA of the CDR3 is TGTGCCAGCAGTGTCGGGGGGCGGGAGACCCAGTACTTC. It codes for CASSVGGRETQYF.

The chain couples TRBV28 to TRBJ1-1; the D gene is possibly TRBD1 (6 bases). CDR3 length: 16 residues. Trimming removed 4 bases from V and 0 bases from J, with 15 bases in between. Germline values: CDR1 MDHEN, CDR2 SYDVKM. The CDR3 is CASSSTSGDMNTEAFF. The CDR3 DNA reads as TGTGCCAGCAGTTCCACTTCCGGGGACATGAACACTGAAGCTTTCTTT.

This rearrangement joins TRBV12-3 or TRBV12-4 to TRBJ1-1, with 7 bases that match TRBD1. V lost 0 bases to trimming and J lost 7 bases; unmatched junction nucleotides: 2. There are 13 residues in the CDR3. The CDR3 region is CASSLARGNEAFF. The CDR3, as DNA: TGTGCCAGCAGTTTAGCCAGGGGGAATGAAGCTTTCTTT.

The chain links TRBV20-1 to TRBJ2-7; 9 bases align to TRBD2. V shed 3 bases and J 0 bases; nucleotides not matched to a gene: 21. The CDR3 is 20 amino acids. From germline, CDR1 is DFQATT and CDR2 SNEGSKA (reference sequence). The CDR3 sequence is CSASGPNLRASGVSSYEQYF. In nucleotides, the CDR3 is TGCAGTGCTAGTGGCCCTAACTTACGGGCTAGCGGGGTTAGCTCCTACGAGCAGTACTTC.

The rearrangement uses TRBV7-2 and TRBJ2-5, with D perhaps matching TRBD2 (5 bases). Trimming pared 5 bases from V and 5 bases from J, leaving 9 bases between. The CDR3 contains 12 residues. Germline CDR1 reads SGHTA; CDR2 reads FQGNSA. The CDR3 spells CASSIGLETQYF. CDR3 nucleotides: TGTGCCAGCAGCATCGGACTGGAGACCCAGTACTTC.

V usage is TRBV18 and J usage is TRBJ1-1, with a tentative D call TRBD1 (5 bases). V lost 2 bases and J 0 bases, leaving 13 bases between the germline ends. The germline V gene encodes CDR1 KGHSH and CDR2 LQKENI. This CDR3 contains 16 residues. The CDR3 protein is CASSPKQVSLNTEAFF. For the CDR3, the DNA is TGTGCCAGCTCACCAAAACAGGTTTCGTTGAACACTGAAGCTTTCTTT. Full variable domain (rest looked up from reference TRBV18 and TRBJ1-1): NAGVMQNPRHLVRRRGQEARLRCSPMKGHSHVYWYRQLPEEGLKFMVYLQKENIIDESGMPKERFSAEFPKEGPSILRIQQVVRGDSAAYFCASSPKQVSLNTEAFFGQGTRLTVV.

This chain links TRBV29-1 with TRBJ1-2; tentative D call: TRBD1 (5 bases). The CDR3 is made up of 14 amino acids. Germline values: CDR1 SQVTM, CDR2 ANQGSEA. V lost 6 bases and J 1 base, leaving 15 bases between the germline ends. CDR3 sequence (DNA): TGCAGCGTCGGGACGGGACTAGGTAACTATGGCTACACCTTC. It yields the protein CSVGTGLGNYGYTF.